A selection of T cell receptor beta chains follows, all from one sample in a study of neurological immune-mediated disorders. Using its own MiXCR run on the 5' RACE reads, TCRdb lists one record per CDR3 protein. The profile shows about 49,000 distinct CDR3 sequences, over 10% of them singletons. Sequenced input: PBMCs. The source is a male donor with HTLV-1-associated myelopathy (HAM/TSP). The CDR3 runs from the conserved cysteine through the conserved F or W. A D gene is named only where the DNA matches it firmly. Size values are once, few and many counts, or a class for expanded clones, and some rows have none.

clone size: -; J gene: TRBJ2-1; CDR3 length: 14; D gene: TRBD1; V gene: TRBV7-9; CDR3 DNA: TGTGCCAGCACAACAGGGGGCTCCTACAATGAGCAGTTCTTC; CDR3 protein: CASTTGGSYNEQFF
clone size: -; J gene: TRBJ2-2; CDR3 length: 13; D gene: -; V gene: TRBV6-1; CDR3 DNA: TGTGCCAGCAGTACAGGGTGGACCGAGGAGATGTTTTTT; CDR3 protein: CASSTGWTEEMFF
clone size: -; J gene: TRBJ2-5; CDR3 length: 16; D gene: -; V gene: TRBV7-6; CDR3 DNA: TGTGCCAGCAGCTTAGGACTGTCGGGACGTGCTCTGGCCCAGTACTTC; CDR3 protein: CASSLGLSGRALAQYF
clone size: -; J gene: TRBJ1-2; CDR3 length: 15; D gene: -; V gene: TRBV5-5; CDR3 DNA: TGTGCCAGCAGCTTTAGGGGGGGGGCGTCAGATGGCTACACCTTC; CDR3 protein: CASSFRGGASDGYTF
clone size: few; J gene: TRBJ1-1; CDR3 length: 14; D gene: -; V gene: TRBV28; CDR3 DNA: TGTGCCAGCAGCCTAATAGGACAGTACACTGAAGCTTTCTTT; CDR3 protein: CASSLIGQYTEAFF
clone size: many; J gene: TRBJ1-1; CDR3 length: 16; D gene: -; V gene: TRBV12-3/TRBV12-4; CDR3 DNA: TGTGCCAGCAGATCCCATATCACAGGGAAGGCCGCTGAAGCTTTCTTT; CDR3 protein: CASRSHITGKAAEAFF
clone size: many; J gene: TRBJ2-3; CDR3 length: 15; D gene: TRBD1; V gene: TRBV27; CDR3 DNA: TGTGCCAGCACCTCAGAGGGGGCCAGCACAGATACGCAGTATTTT; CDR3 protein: CASTSEGASTDTQYF
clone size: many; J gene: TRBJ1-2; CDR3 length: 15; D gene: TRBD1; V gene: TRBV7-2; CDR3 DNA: TGTGCCAGCAGTCCGCAGGTGGGACAGAACTATGGCTACACCTTC; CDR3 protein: CASSPQVGQNYGYTF
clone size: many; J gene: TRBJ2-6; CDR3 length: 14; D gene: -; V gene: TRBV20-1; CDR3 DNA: TGCAGTGCTAGTCCCCCCTTGGGGGCCAACGTCCTGACTTTC; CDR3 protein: CSASPPLGANVLTF
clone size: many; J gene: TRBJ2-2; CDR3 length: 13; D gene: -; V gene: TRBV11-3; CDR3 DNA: TGTGCCAGCCTTCCGGGACCAACCGGGGAGCTGTTTTTT; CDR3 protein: CASLPGPTGELFF
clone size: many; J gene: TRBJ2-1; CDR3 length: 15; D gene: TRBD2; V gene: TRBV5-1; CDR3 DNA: TGCGCCAGCAGCTTGGTTAGCGGGGGTGGGAATGAGCAGTTCTTC; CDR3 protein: CASSLVSGGGNEQFF
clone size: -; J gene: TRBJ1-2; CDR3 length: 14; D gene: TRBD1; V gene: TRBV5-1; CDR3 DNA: TGCGCCAGCAGCCCCGGGACAGGGAGGTATGGCTACACCTTC; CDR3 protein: CASSPGTGRYGYTF
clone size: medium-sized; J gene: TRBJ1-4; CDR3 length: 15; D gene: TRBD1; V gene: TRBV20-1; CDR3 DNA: TGCAGTGCTCCGGGCCCGACAGGGCTAAATGAAAAACTGTTTTTT; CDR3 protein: CSAPGPTGLNEKLFF
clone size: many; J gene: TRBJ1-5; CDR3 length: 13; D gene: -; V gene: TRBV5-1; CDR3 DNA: TGCGCCAGCAGCCCGACTACAAATCAGCCCCAGCATTTT; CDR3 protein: CASSPTTNQPQHF
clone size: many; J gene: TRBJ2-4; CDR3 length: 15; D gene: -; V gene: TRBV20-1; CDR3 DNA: TGCAGTGCTAGTCTTTTGGGCAGCCCCAAAAACATTCAGTACTTC; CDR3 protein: CSASLLGSPKNIQYF
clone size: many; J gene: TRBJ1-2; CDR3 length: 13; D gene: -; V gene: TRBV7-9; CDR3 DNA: TGTGCCAGCAGCGGGTCGCAGATCTATGGCTACACCTTC; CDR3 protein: CASSGSQIYGYTF
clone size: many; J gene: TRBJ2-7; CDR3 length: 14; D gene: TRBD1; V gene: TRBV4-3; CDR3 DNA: TGCGCCAGCAGCCGGGACAGGGGGTCCCACGAGCAGTACTTC; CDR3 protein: CASSRDRGSHEQYF
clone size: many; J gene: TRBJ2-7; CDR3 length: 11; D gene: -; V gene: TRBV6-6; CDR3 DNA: TGTGCCAGCAGCCGCGGCCGCGAGCAGTACTTC; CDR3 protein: CASSRGREQYF
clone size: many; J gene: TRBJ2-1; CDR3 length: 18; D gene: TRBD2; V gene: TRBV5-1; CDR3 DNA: TGCGCCAGCAGCAGACTAGCGGGGGGGCCGGGGTCCTACAATGAGCAGTTCTTC; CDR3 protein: CASSRLAGGPGSYNEQFF
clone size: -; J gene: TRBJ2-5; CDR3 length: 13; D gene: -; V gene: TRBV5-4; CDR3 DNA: TGTGCCAGCAGCCTCCGTACTCAAGAGACCCAGTACTTC; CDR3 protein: CASSLRTQETQYF
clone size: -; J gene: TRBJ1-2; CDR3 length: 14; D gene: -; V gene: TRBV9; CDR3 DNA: TGTGCCAGCAGCCCCCAAGTAGGGATTCGTGGATACACCTTC; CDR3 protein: CASSPQVGIRGYTF
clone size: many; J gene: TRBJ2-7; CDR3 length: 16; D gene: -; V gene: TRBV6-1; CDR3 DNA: TGTGCCAGCAGTGAAGTTAGCCCCCTACGAGCCTACGAGCAGTACTTC; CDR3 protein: CASSEVSPLRAYEQYF
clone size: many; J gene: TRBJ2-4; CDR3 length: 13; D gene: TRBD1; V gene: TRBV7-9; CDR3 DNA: TGTGCCAGCAGTGGACAGGCGAAGAACATTCAGTACTTC; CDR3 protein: CASSGQAKNIQYF
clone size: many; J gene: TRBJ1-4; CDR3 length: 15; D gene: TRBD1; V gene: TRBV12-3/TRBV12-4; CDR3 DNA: TGTGCCAGCAGTCTAAGGACAGGGGAAAAGGAAAAACTGTTTTTT; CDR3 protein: CASSLRTGEKEKLFF
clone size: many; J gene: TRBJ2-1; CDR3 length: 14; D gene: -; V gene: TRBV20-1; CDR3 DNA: TGCAGTGCTAGAGACGGGAGCTCCTACAATGAGCAGTTCTTC; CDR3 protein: CSARDGSSYNEQFF
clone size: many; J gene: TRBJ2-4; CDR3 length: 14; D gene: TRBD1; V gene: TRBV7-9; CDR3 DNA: TGTGCCAGCAGCTTTGGACAGGGAAGGAACATTCAGTACTTC; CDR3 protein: CASSFGQGRNIQYF
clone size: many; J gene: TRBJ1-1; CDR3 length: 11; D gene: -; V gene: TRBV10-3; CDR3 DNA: TGTGCCATCAGCGAGGACACTGAAGCTTTCTTT; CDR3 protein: CAISEDTEAFF
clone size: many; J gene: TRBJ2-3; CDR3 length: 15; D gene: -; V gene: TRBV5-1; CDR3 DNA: TGCGCCAGCTCCCCTCGAGCCTTTAGCACAGATACGCAGTATTTT; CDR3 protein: CASSPRAFSTDTQYF
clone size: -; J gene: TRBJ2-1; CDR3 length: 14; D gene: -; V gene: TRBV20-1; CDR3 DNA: TGCAGTGCTAGAGATTCTGGAGGCGCCAATGAGCAGTTCTTC; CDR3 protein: CSARDSGGANEQFF
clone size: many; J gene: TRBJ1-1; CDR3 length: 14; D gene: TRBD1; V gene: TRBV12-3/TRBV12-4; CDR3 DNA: TGTGCCAGCACTGTAGGACAGGCTAACACTGAAGCTTTCTTT; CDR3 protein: CASTVGQANTEAFF
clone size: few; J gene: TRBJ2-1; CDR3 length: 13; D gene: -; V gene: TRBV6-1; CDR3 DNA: TGTGCCAGCAGTGAAGGGGGGCACAATGAGCAGTTCTTC; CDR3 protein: CASSEGGHNEQFF
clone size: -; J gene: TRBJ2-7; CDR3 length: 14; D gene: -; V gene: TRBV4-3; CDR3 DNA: TGCGCCAGCAGCCAAGATCGACGGGGCTACGAGCAGTACTTC; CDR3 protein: CASSQDRRGYEQYF
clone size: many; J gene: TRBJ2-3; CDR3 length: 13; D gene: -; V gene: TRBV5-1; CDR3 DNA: TGCGCCAGCAGTATGAGGAACACAGATACGCAGTATTTT; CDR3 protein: CASSMRNTDTQYF
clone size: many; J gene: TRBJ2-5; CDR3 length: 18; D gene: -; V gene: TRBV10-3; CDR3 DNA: TGTGCCATCAGTGAAGGGCGCAGGGCGGTTACGTACCAAGAGACCCAGTACTTC; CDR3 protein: CAISEGRRAVTYQETQYF
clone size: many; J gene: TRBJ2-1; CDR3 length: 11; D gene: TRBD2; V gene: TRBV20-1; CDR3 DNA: TGCGGTAGCGGGAGCCACAATGAGCAGTTCTTC; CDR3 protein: CGSGSHNEQFF
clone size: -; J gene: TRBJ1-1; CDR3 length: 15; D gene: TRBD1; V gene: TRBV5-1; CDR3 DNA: TGCGCCAGCAGCTTGAAGGGACAGGGTTCCGCTGAAGCTTTCTTT; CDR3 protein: CASSLKGQGSAEAFF
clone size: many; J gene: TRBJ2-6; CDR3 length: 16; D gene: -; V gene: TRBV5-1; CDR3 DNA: TGCGCCAGCAGCTTGGCGACGAGCTCTGGGGCCAACGTCCTGACTTTC; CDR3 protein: CASSLATSSGANVLTF
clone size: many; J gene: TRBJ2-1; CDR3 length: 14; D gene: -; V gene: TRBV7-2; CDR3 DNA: TGTGCCAGCAGCTTAGTGGGCTTGGGCAATGAGCAGTTCTTC; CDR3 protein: CASSLVGLGNEQFF
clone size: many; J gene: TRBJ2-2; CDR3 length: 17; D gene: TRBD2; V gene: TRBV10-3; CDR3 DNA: TGTGCCATCCTCGGACTAGCGGGGGGCCCGAACACCGGGGAGCTGTTTTTT; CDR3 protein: CAILGLAGGPNTGELFF
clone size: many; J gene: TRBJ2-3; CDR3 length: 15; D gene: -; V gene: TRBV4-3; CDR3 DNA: TGCGCCAGCAGCCAAGCGGGGGGCAACACAGATACGCAGTATTTT; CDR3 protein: CASSQAGGNTDTQYF
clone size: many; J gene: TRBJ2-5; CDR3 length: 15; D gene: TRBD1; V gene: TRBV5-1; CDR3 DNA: TGCGCCAGCAGCTACACCAGGACAGGGGACGAGACCCAGTACTTC; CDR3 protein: CASSYTRTGDETQYF
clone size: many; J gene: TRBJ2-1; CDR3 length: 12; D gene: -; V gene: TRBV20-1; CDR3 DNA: TGCAGTGCCATCGGCCAAAGCGATGAGCAGTTCTTC; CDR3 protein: CSAIGQSDEQFF
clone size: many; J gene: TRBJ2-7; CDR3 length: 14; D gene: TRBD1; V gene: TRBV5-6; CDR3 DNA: TGTGCCAGCAGCTCGGACAGGGGGCAGTACGAGCAGTACTTC; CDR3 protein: CASSSDRGQYEQYF
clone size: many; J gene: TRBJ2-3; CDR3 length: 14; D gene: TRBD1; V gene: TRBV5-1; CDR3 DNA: TGCGCCAGCAGCGGCACAGGGGGTTTGGATACGCAGTATTTT; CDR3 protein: CASSGTGGLDTQYF
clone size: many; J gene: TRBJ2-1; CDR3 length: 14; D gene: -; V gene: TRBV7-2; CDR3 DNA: TGTGCCAGCAGCTTACAGTACGGCCAGAATGAGCAGTTCTTC; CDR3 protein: CASSLQYGQNEQFF
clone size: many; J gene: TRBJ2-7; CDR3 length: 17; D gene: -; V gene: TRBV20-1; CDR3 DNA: TGCAGTGCTAGAGAGAAATTGCGGACTGGGCCTTTCTACGAGCAGTACTTC; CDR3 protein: CSAREKLRTGPFYEQYF
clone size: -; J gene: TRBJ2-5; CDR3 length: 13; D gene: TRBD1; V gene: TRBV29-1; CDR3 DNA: TGCAGAGGTAGGACAGGGAAAGTGGAGACCCAGTACTTC; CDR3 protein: CRGRTGKVETQYF
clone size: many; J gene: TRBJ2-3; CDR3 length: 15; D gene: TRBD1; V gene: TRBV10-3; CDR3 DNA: TGTGCCATCAGTGAATCCGGACAGGGGACAGATACGCAGTATTTT; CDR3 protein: CAISESGQGTDTQYF
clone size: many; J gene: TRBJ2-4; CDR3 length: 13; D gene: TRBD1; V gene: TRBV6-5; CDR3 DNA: TGTGCCAGCAGTTTCGGACAGGGCATCATTCAGTACTTC; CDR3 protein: CASSFGQGIIQYF